The clone carrying this T cell receptor (beta chain) was counted ten times or more. Its target is not known. Hyperthyroidism was newly diagnosed in patients aged 18 to 65 (duration under 2 months). Diagnoses rested on clinical symptoms, serum thyroxine and TRAb, thyroid ultrasound and orbital computed tomography. The sample belongs to a study of T cells in Graves' hyperthyroidism and ophthalmopathy. Points from the study as a whole: Appearing also in blood were most of the thyroid clonotypes expanded above 0.001.

From RNA transcripts, TCR beta CDR3 regions were amplified. During a first-round RT-PCR of the TCR CDR3, the HTBI primer set was used. A single record per CDR3 protein comes from TCRdb applying MiXCR to the multiplex PCR reads. The table lists 650,000 to 700,000 distinct CDR3 sequences, roughly 17% of them singletons. CDR3 length equals 13 residues. In germline, CDR1 is SNHLY, CDR2 FYNNEI. Losses at the gene ends were 7 bases for V and 2 bases for J; bases not matched to a gene: 3. The chain recombines TRBV2 with TRBJ1-1, with 8 nucleotides matching TRBD1. The TCR comes from a man aged 45 to 65 with Graves' hyperthyroidism. The sequenced material came from blood. The CDR3 is CASTDRGNTEAFF. Written as DNA, the CDR3 is TGTGCCAGCACAGACAGGGGTAACACTGAAGCTTTCTTT.